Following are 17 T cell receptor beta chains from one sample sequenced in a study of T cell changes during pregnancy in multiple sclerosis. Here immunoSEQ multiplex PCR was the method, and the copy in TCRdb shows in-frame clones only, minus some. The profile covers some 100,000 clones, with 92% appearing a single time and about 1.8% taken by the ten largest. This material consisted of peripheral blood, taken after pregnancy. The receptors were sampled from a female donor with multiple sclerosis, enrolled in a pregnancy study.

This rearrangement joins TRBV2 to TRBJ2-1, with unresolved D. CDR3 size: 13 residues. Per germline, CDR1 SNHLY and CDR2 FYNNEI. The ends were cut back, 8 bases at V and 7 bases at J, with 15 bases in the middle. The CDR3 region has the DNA TGTGCCAGCTGCAGGCCCGTTGGGAATGAGCAGTTCTTC. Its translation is CASCRPVGNEQFF.

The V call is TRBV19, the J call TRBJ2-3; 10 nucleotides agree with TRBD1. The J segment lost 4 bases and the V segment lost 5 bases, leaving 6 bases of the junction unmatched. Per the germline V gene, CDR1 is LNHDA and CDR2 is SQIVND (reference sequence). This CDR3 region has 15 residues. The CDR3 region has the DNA TGTGCCAGTAGTCGGGACAGGGGTTTCGCAGATACGCAGTATTTT. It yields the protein CASSRDRGFADTQYF.

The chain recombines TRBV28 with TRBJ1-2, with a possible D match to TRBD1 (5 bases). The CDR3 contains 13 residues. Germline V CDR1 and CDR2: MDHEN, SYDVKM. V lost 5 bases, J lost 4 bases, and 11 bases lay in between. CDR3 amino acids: CASSPRQTYGYTF. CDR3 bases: TGTGCCAGCAGTCCCCGACAGACCTATGGCTACACCTTC.

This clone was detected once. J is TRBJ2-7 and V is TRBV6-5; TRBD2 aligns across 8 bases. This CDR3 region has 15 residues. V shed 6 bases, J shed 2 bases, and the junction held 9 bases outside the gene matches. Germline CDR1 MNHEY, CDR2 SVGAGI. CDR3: CASSHSSGWTYEQYF. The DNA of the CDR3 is TGTGCCAGCAGCCACTCTAGCGGGTGGACCTACGAGCAGTACTTC.

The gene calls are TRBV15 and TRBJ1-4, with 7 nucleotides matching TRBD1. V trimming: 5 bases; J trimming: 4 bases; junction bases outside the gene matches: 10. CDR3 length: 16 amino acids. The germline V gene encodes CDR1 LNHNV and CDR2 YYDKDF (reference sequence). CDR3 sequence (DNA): TGTGCCACCAGCGCCGATAGGCAGGGGGGTAATGAAAAACTGTTTTTT. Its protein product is CATSADRQGGNEKLFF.

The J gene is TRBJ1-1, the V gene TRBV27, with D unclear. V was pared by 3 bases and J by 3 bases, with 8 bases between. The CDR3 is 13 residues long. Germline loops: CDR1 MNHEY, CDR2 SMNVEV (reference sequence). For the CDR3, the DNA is TGTGCCAGCAGTTTGGAAGAGGACACTGAAGCTTTCTTT. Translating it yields CASSLEEDTEAFF.

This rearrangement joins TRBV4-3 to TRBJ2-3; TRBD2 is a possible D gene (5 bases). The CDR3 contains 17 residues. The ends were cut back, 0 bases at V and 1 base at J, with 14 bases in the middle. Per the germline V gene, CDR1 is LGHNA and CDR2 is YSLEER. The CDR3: CASSQDVRGRRTDTQYF. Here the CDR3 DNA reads TGCGCCAGCAGCCAAGATGTCCGGGGTCGTCGCACAGATACGCAGTATTTT.

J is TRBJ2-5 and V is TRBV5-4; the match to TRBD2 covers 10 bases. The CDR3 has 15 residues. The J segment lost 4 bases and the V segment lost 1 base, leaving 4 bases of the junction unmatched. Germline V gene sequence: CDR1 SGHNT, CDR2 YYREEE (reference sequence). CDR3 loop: CASSLLAGARETQYF. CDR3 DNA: TGTGCCAGCAGCTTGCTAGCGGGAGCGCGAGAGACCCAGTACTTC.

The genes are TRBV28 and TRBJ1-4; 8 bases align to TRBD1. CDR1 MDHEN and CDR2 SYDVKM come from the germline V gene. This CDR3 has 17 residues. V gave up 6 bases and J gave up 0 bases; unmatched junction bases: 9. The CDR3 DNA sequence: TGTGCCAGCAGCCCGAGGATGACAGGGGCAACTAATGAAAAACTGTTTTTT. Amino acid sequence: CASSPRMTGATNEKLFF.

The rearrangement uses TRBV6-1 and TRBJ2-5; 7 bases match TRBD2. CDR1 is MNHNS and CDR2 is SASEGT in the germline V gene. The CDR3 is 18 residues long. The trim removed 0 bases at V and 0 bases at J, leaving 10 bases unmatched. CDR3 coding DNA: TGTGCCAGCAGTGAAGCGCTAGGGAGCGGGATAAACCAAGAGACCCAGTACTTC. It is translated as CASSEALGSGINQETQYF.

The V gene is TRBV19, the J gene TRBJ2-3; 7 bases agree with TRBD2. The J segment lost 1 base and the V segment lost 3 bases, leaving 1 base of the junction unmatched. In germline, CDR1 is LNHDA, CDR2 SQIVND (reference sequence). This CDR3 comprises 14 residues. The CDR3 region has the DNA TGTGCCAGTAGTATCGCGGGGGGCACAGATACGCAGTATTTT. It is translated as CASSIAGGTDTQYF.

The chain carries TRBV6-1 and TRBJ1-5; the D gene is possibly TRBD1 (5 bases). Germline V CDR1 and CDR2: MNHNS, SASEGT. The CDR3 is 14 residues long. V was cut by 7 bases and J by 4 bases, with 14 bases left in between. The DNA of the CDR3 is TGTGCCAGCATCGTCGGGGGGAGAAATCAGCCCCAGCATTTT. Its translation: CASIVGGRNQPQHF.

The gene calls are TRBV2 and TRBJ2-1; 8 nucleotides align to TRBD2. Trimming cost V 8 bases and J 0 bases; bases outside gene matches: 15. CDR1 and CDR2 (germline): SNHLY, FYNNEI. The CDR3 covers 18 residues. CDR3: CASRFDWTSRSSYNEQFF. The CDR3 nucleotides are TGTGCCAGCCGATTTGATTGGACTAGCCGAAGCTCCTACAATGAGCAGTTCTTC. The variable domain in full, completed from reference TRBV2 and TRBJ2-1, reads EPEVTQTPSHQVTQMGQEVILRCVPISNHLYFYWYRQILGQKVEFLVSFYNNEISEKSEIFDDQFSVERPDGSNFTLKIRSTKLEDSAMYFCASRFDWTSRSSYNEQFFGPGTRLTVL.

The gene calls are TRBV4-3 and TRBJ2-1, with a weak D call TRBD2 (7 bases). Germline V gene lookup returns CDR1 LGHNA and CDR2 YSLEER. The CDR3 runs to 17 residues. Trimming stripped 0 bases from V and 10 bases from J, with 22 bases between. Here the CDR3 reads CASSQEISGGGLLEQFF. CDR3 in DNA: TGCGCCAGCAGCCAAGAAATTTCTGGCGGGGGCCTCTTAGAGCAGTTCTTC.

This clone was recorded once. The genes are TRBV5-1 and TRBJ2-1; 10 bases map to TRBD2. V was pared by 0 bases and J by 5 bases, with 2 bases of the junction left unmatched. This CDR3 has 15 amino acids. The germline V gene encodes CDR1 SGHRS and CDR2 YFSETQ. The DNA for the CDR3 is TGCGCCAGCAGCTTGGTAGCGGGGGGTCACAATGAGCAGTTCTTC. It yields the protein CASSLVAGGHNEQFF. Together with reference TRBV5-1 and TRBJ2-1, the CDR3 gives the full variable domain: KAGVTQTPRYLIKTRGQQVTLSCSPISGHRSVSWYQQTPGQGLQFLFEYFSETQRNKGNFPGRFSGRQFSNSRSEMNVSTLELGDSALYLCASSLVAGGHNEQFFGPGTRLTVL.

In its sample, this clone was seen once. The CDR3 sequence: CASSQDVGGNYGYTF. In DNA form, the CDR3 reads TGTGCCAGCAGCCAAGATGTGGGGGGGAACTATGGCTACACCTTC. The V call is TRBV4-2, the J call TRBJ1-2, with a weak D call TRBD1 (5 bases). CDR1 LGHNA and CDR2 YNFKEQ come from the germline V gene. The V gene lost 0 bases and the J gene lost 2 bases, with 10 bases spanning the gap. The CDR3 is 15 amino acids.

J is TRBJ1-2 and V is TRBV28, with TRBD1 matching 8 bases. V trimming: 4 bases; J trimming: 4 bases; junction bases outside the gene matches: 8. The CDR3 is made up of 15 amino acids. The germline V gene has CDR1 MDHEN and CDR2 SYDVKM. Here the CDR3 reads CASSSTGTGFYGYTF. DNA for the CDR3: TGTGCCAGCAGTTCAACCGGGACAGGATTCTATGGCTACACCTTC.